A selection of T cell receptor beta chains follows, all from one sample in a study of shared clonotypes between healthy human individuals. Measured with immunoSEQ multiplex PCR; TCRdb has only the in-frame clones, and not every one. The data hold around 350,000 clones, with 73% observed a single time. The sequenced sample was memory CD4+ T cells sorted from blood. These receptors all stem from a man younger than 45 in good health. Both conserved end residues are part of each CDR3. D genes are given only for firm matches. Size tells how often a clone was seen (once, few, many) or the class of an expanded clone, and some rows leave it out.

cdr3_nt	cdr3_aa	clone_size	d_call	v_call	j_call
TGTGCCAAGCGGACTAGCGGGGACACCGGGGAGCTGTTTTTT	CAKRTSGDTGELFF	-	TRBD2	TRBV2	TRBJ2-2
TGCGCCAGCAGCCCTGGGGCTACGAACAATCAGCCCCAGCATTTT	CASSPGATNNQPQHF	-	-	TRBV4-1	TRBJ1-5
TGTGCCATCAGTCGCGGGACCCAAGAGACCCAGTACTTC	CAISRGTQETQYF	-	-	TRBV10-3	TRBJ2-5
TGTGCCAGCAGTTGGACCCACGAGCAGTACTTC	CASSWTHEQYF	-	-	TRBV28	TRBJ2-7
TGTGCCAGCAGCTTGGGACAGTCAAATGAGCAGTTCTTC	CASSLGQSNEQFF	-	TRBD1	TRBV7-8	TRBJ2-1
TGTGCCAGCAGCCAAGATTTTCAGGTGGGCTACGAGCAGTACTTC	CASSQDFQVGYEQYF	-	-	TRBV14	TRBJ2-7
TGTGCCAGCTGGGAAACGGGAGGGTTCGATGAGCAGTTCTTC	CASWETGGFDEQFF	-	TRBD2	TRBV7-9	TRBJ2-1
TGTGCCAGCTCACAACAAGATACGCAGTATTTT	CASSQQDTQYF	-	-	TRBV18	TRBJ2-3
TGTGCCTGGAGGGCTAGCGGGAGGGCTAATGAGCAGTTCTTC	CAWRASGRANEQFF	-	TRBD2	TRBV30	TRBJ2-1
TGTGCCAGCCACCCCGGGACTAGCGGTGCCTACGAGCAGTACTTC	CASHPGTSGAYEQYF	-	TRBD2	TRBV27	TRBJ2-7
TGTGCCAGCAGGGGAGCGGGAGTGCGAGAGACCCAGTACTTC	CASRGAGVRETQYF	once	TRBD2	TRBV2	TRBJ2-5
TGTGCCAGCAGCTCCCTCTCGGGGGGGGTAGCCAAAAACATTCAGTACTTC	CASSSLSGGVAKNIQYF	-	TRBD2	TRBV11-2	TRBJ2-4
TGTGCCATCAGTGAGGGAGCGGGAGTCGGGGAGCTGTTTTTT	CAISEGAGVGELFF	once	TRBD2	TRBV10-3	TRBJ2-2
TGTGCCAGCAGCCCGGGACAGCACTCCTACGAGCAGTACTTC	CASSPGQHSYEQYF	-	TRBD1	TRBV5-6	TRBJ2-7
TGTGCCAGTAGTATGACTAGCGGGAGTCTCAATGAGCAGTTCTTC	CASSMTSGSLNEQFF	-	TRBD2	TRBV19	TRBJ2-1
TGTGCCAGCAGCTTTATTATAGGAAGAGATGATACGCAGTATTTT	CASSFIIGRDDTQYF	-	-	TRBV5-6	TRBJ2-3
TGTGCCTGGAAGCGAGGTAAGCTGGGGGACCCCAATGAGCAGTTCTTC	CAWKRGKLGDPNEQFF	-	-	TRBV30	TRBJ2-1
TGTGCCAGCAGTAGGACAGAACAAGAGACCCAGTACTTC	CASSRTEQETQYF	few	-	TRBV2	TRBJ2-5
TGTGCCTGGAACCGCCGCAGGGGAAACACTGAAGCTTTCTTT	CAWNRRRGNTEAFF	once	-	TRBV30	TRBJ1-1
TGTGCCACGCGGGGGGTGGTAGCAGATACGCAGTATTTT	CATRGVVADTQYF	-	TRBD2	TRBV7-9	TRBJ2-3
TGTGCCAGCAGCTTAGAAAGGGGTCCCTACAATGAGCAGTTCTTC	CASSLERGPYNEQFF	-	-	TRBV11-2	TRBJ2-1
TGTGCCAGCAGCGACAGGGGGCGAAAGGGCACTAATGAAAAACTGTTTTTT	CASSDRGRKGTNEKLFF	few	TRBD1	TRBV7-9	TRBJ1-4
TGTGCCAGCAGCCCCCGGGAAACCCCCTACAATGAGCAGTTCTTC	CASSPRETPYNEQFF	once	-	TRBV6-5	TRBJ2-1
TGTGCCAGCAGCTTGACAGAGAACTCCTACAATGAGCAGTTCTTC	CASSLTENSYNEQFF	-	-	TRBV7-8	TRBJ2-1
TGTGCCAGCAGCCGTGAACTCGGGGTATCCCACGAGCAGTACTTC	CASSRELGVSHEQYF	-	-	TRBV11-2	TRBJ2-7
TGCGCCAGCAGCACCCACAGGAGTTCGAGCACCGGGGAGCTGTTTTTT	CASSTHRSSSTGELFF	-	-	TRBV4-3	TRBJ2-2
TGTGCCAGCAGCTTAGTCGGGACTAGCGGGAGGCTCCTCTTC	CASSLVGTSGRLLF	-	TRBD2	TRBV7-9	TRBJ2-1
TGTGCCAGCAGCCCCCTAAGAGGGATTAATGAAAAACTGTTTTTT	CASSPLRGINEKLFF	-	-	TRBV5-8	TRBJ1-4
TGTGCCAGCAGCGACAGACAGGGCAGCACTGAAGCTTTCTTT	CASSDRQGSTEAFF	-	TRBD1	TRBV5-8	TRBJ1-1
TGTGCCAGTAGGACCGACAGACGCCCCTACGAGCAGTACTTC	CASRTDRRPYEQYF	-	-	TRBV19	TRBJ2-7
TGTGCCAGCTCCCCGGGACAGGGAGAACAGCCCCAGCATTTT	CASSPGQGEQPQHF	-	TRBD1	TRBV18	TRBJ1-5
TGCGCCAGCAGCCAGATCACAGGGGCCACTGAAGCTTTCTTT	CASSQITGATEAFF	-	TRBD1	TRBV5-1	TRBJ1-1
TGTGCCAGGGTCGTAAGGGGGCATGTTTATCAGCCCCAGCATTTT	CARVVRGHVYQPQHF	few	-	TRBV21-1	TRBJ1-5